This record concerns one TCR beta chain sequence. Under the authors' procedure: Estimates of nucleated cell counts were drawn from the amplification of reference gene primers. Only in-frame clones appear in the TCRdb table, and some are missing; sequencing was by immunoSEQ multiplex PCR. The V and J calls and clone size are taken from that table; D and trimming were inferred from the DNA. The sample lists about 160,000 clones, around four fifths occurring once. The CDR3 contains 14 residues. V lost 4 bases and J lost 10; bases outside the gene matches: 10. The germline CDR1 and CDR2 sequences are MGHDK and SYGVNS. The data derive from a study of blood T cell repertoires in COVID-19. Study-level information: Samples representing acute and convalescent COVID-19 were sourced from the United States, Italy and Spain. From T cells, B-cell-depleted T cells, or PBMCs came the material, which was cDNA or gDNA.

The chain combines TRBV25-1 with TRBJ2-3; 8 positions match TRBD1. Source material: peripheral blood. This clonotype was obtained from an elderly woman with active or convalescent COVID-19. CDR3 sequence (DNA): TGTGCCAGCAGTGGGACAGGGTCCCGTAGGGCGCAGTATTTT. Translating it yields CASSGTGSRRAQYF. Full variable domain (rest looked up from reference TRBV25-1 and TRBJ2-3): EADIYQTPRYLVIGTGKKITLECSQTMGHDKMYWYQQDPGMELHLIHYSYGVNSTEKGDLSSESTVSRIRTEHFPLTLESARPSHTSQYLCASSGTGSRRAQYFGPGTRLTVL.